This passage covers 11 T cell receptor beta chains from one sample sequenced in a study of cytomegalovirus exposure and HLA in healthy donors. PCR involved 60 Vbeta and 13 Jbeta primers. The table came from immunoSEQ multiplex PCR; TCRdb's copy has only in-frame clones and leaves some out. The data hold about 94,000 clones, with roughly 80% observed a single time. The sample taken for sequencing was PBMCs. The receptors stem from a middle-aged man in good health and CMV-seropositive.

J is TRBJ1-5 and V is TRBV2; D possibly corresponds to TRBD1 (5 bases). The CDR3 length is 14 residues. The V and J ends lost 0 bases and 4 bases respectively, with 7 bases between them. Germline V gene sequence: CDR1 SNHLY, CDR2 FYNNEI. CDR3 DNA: TGTGCCAGCAGTGAAGCGCAGGGTAATCAGCCCCAGCATTTT. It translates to CASSEAQGNQPQHF.

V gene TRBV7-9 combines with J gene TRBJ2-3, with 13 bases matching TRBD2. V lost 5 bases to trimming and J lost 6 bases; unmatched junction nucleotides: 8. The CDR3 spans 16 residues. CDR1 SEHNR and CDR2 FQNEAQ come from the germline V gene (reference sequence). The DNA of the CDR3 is TGTGCCAGCAGCGACCCACTAGCGGGGGGGCGGGATACGCAGTATTTT. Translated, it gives CASSDPLAGGRDTQYF. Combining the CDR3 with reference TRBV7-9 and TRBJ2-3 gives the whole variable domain DTGVSQNPRHKITKRGQNVTFRCDPISEHNRLYWYRQTLGQGPEFLTYFQNEAQLEKSRLLSDRFSAERPKGSFSTLEIQRTEQGDSAMYLCASSDPLAGGRDTQYFGPGTRLTVL.

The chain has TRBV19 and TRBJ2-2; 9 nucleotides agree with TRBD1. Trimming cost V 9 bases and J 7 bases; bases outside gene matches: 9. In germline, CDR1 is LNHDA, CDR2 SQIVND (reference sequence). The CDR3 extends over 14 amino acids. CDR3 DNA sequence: TGTGCCAGCACCGGACAGGGGTCCATCGGGGAGCTGTTTTTT. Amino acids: CASTGQGSIGELFF.

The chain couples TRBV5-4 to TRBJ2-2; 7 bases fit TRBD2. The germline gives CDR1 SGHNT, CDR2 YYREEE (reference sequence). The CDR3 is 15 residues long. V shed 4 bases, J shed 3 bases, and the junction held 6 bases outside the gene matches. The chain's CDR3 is CASSGGLRDTGELFF. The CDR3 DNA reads TGTGCCAGCAGCGGGGGACTACGCGACACCGGGGAGCTGTTTTTT.

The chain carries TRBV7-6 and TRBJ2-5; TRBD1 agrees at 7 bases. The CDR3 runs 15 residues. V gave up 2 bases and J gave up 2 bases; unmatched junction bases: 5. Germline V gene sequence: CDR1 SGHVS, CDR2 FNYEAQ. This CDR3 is CASSLIPGQQETQYF. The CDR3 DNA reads TGTGCCAGCAGCTTAATCCCGGGACAGCAAGAGACCCAGTACTTC.

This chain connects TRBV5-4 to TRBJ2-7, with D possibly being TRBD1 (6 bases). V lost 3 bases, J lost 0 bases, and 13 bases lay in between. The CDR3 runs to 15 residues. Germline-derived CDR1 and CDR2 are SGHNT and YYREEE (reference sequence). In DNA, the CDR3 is TGTGCCAGCAGCTCTGCCGAGACAGGCTCCTACGAGCAGTACTTC. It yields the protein CASSSAETGSYEQYF.

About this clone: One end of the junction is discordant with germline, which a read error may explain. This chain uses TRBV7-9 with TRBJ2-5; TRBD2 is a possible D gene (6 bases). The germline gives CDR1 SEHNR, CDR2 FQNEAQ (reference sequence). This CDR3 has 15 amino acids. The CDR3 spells CASKGRGSHQEAQYF. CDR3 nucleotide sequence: TGTGCCAGCAAGGGCCGGGGGAGCCACCAAGAGGCCCAGTACTTC.

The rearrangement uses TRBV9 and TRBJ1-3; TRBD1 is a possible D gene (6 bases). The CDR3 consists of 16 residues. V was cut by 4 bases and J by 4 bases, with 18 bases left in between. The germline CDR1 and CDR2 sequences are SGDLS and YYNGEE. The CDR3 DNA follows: TGTGCCAGCAGCCCGTTAACAGGGTTTGTAGGAAACACCATATATTTT. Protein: CASSPLTGFVGNTIYF.

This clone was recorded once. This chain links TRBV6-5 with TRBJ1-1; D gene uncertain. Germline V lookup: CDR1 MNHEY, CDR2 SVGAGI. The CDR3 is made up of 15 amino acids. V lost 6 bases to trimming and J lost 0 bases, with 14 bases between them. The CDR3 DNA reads TGTGCCAGCAGATCGTCGGCGGGCGTGAACACTGAAGCTTTCTTT. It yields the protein CASRSSAGVNTEAFF.

The CDR3 bases are TGTGCCAGCAGTTCGAACAGGGGTGGCACTGAAGCTTTCTTT. It yields the protein CASSSNRGGTEAFF. This chain joins TRBV6-6 and TRBJ1-1, with TRBD1 matching over 7 bases. Germline-derived CDR1 and CDR2 are MNHNY and SVGAGI (reference sequence). Trimming cost V 4 bases and J 4 bases; bases outside gene matches: 6. The CDR3 covers 14 residues.

CDR3: CASSIDSSSYEQYF. DNA for the CDR3: TGTGCCAGCAGCATCGACAGCAGCTCCTACGAGCAGTACTTC. This chain connects TRBV7-2 to TRBJ2-7, with D possibly matching TRBD1 (5 bases). Germline loops: CDR1 SGHTA, CDR2 FQGNSA. This CDR3 is built from 14 residues. Trimming cost V 5 bases and J 0 bases, with 11 bases left between them. Together with reference TRBV7-2 and TRBJ2-7, the CDR3 gives the full variable domain: GAGVSQSPSNKVTEKGKDVELRCDPISGHTALYWYRQSLGQGLEFLIYFQGNSAPDKSGLPSDRFSAERTGGSVSTLTIQRTQQEDSAVYLCASSIDSSSYEQYFGPGTRLTVT.